In this sample, the clone carrying this TCR beta chain turned up a few times. No antigen is known for it. Trimming took 4 bases from V and 0 from J; bases not matched to a gene: 6. Per germline, CDR1 MGHRA and CDR2 YSYEKL. This CDR3 region has 17 residues. Unique molecular identifiers tagged the TCR beta cDNA libraries. T cells, roughly 0.9 to 11 million of them, yielded 500,000 to 600,000 cDNA molecules. TCRdb reprocessed the PCR reads via MiXCR and lists one record per CDR3 protein. In the table there are some 690,000 distinct CDR3 sequences, about 60% of which are singletons. The sample comes from a study of post-analysis software for immune sequencing data. Study results and caveats: Significantly lower normalized Chao1 diversity was found in patients with multiple sclerosis relative to controls. F measure showed strong co-clustering of same-batch samples. Relative to controls, patients had 4 or 5 TRBV segments at higher frequency, with TRBV5-6, TRBV5-1 and TRBV20-1 among these.

The chain has TRBV4-1 and TRBJ1-6, with 7 bases that match TRBD1. The TCR comes from a girl aged 2 to 9 with multiple sclerosis. The sequenced sample consisted of blood. CDR3 DNA: TGCGCCAGCAGCCCACCGAGACAGGGCTCCTATAATTCACCCCTCCACTTT. Translating it yields CASSPPRQGSYNSPLHF.